This T cell receptor (beta chain) is from a study of shared clonotypes between healthy human individuals. Study information: Each donor had three CD4 naive, three CD4 memory, two CD8 naive and one CD8 memory plate.

Naive-designated CD8 cells lacked CD45RO, were positively enriched for CCR7, and omitted terminally differentiated effector memory CD45RA+ cells. Libraries were prepared by immunoSEQ multiplex PCR; TCRdb keeps only in-frame clonotypes and omits some of them. Of about 2 million clones in the sample, about 95% were seen once. V lost 6 bases to trimming and J lost 4 bases, with 13 bases between them. Germline assignment: CDR1 LGHNA and CDR2 YSLEER. The CDR3 runs 13 residues. In its sample, this clone was seen once. What was sequenced was naive CD8+ T cells sorted from blood. The clonotype originates from a man in his late teens or twenties in good health. The chain links TRBV4-3 to TRBJ2-7; perhaps TRBD1 as D (6 bases). DNA of the CDR3: TGCGCCAGCAGTGAACAGGGATCGTACGAGCAGTACTTC. Amino acids: CASSEQGSYEQYF.